Below are 30 T cell receptor beta chains sequenced from a single sample in a study of monozygotic twins with inflammatory bowel disease (dated 2019 in TCRdb). The method behind the library was 5' RACE. These reads were obtained on an Illumina HiSeq 2500. One entry per CDR3 protein sequence results from the TCRdb reprocessing of the reads, with DNA left out. The sample's table covers a few hundred thousand distinct CDR3 sequences. Approximately 1.6% of the sample rests with the top ten. The sequenced material came from blood. These receptors were obtained from a human donor with ulcerative colitis or Crohn's disease, or a healthy co-twin of an affected twin (not recorded which).

The V and J genes are TRBV5-1 and TRBJ2-1; as DNA is missing, the TRBD2 call by TCRdb cannot be tested. The CDR3 consists of 15 residues. Germline CDR1 and CDR2: SGHRS and YFSETQ. The CDR3 here is CASTPTGSKNNEQFF.

The CDR3 spells CASSLDEGPLLYGYTF. The J gene is TRBJ1-2, the V gene TRBV7-9. The germline CDR1 and CDR2 sequences are SEHNR and FQNEAQ (reference sequence). The CDR3 sequence is 16 residues long.

This chain uses TRBV7-8 with TRBJ1-4; TCRdb picks TRBD1, but there is no DNA to check that call. The CDR3 contains 17 residues. The germline CDR1 and CDR2 sequences are SGHVS and FQNEAQ. This CDR3 is CASSLVQLGQGDEKLFF.

The V call is TRBV7-8, the J call TRBJ2-5; the TRBD2 assignment by TCRdb is unverifiable without DNA. This CDR3 contains 14 residues. Germline V gene sequence: CDR1 SGHVS, CDR2 FQNEAQ. CDR3 sequence: CASSLEGSQETQYF.

The chain carries TRBV11-3 and TRBJ2-1; TCRdb's D call, TRBD1, is unchecked because there is no DNA. The CDR3 length is 15 residues. From germline, CDR1 is SGHNT and CDR2 YENEEA. The CDR3 sequence is CASSGTGTINNEQFF.

The CDR3 sequence is CASRLAVGVDTQYF. The chain links TRBV12-3 or TRBV12-4 to TRBJ2-3. The CDR3 runs to 14 residues.

The gene calls are TRBV28 and TRBJ2-7; TCRdb gives TRBD2 as the D gene, but with no DNA this cannot be confirmed. Germline V gene lookup returns CDR1 MDHEN and CDR2 SYDVKM. The CDR3 is made up of 16 amino acids. CDR3 in amino acids: CASSAGVQGPSYEQYF. Based on the CDR3 plus reference TRBV28 and TRBJ2-7, the full variable domain is DVKVTQSSRYLVKRTGEKVFLECVQDMDHENMFWYRQDPGLGLRLIYFSYDVKMKEKGDIPEGYSVSREKKERFSLILESASTNQTSMYLCASSAGVQGPSYEQYFGPGTRLTVT.

This chain connects TRBV18 to TRBJ2-3; the D gene TCRdb calls, TRBD1, cannot be checked with no DNA. CDR1 is KGHSH, CDR2 LQKENI, per germline. This CDR3 has 15 residues. The CDR3 spells CASSEDRAVRDTQYF.

The chain recombines TRBV20-1 with TRBJ1-1. This CDR3 comprises 13 residues. The germline V gene has CDR1 DFQATT and CDR2 SNEGSKA (reference sequence). The CDR3 here is CSALTGRDTEAFF.

The V and J genes are TRBV19 and TRBJ1-1; TCRdb's D call of TRBD1 is untestable without DNA. The germline V gene encodes CDR1 LNHDA and CDR2 SQIVND (reference sequence). The CDR3 extends over 15 amino acids. The CDR3 sequence: CASTSPGTAYTEAFF. Supplemented by reference TRBV19 and TRBJ1-1, the full variable domain reads DGGITQSPKYLFRKEGQNVTLSCEQNLNHDAMYWYRQDPGQGLRLIYYSQIVNDFQKGDIAEGYSVSREKKESFPLTVTSAQKNPTAFYLCASTSPGTAYTEAFFGQGTRLTVV.

This chain links TRBV18 with TRBJ1-2; TCRdb picks TRBD1, but there is no DNA to check that call. The germline V gene has CDR1 KGHSH and CDR2 LQKENI. The CDR3 loop spans 14 amino acids. The CDR3 is CASSPPGQNYGYTF.

V and J are TRBV12-3 or TRBV12-4 and TRBJ1-6; as DNA is missing, the TRBD1 call by TCRdb cannot be tested. This CDR3 comprises 13 residues. CDR3 sequence reads: CASSIHRDSPLHF.

This chain connects TRBV19 to TRBJ1-1; there is no DNA to check the TCRdb D call of TRBD1. This CDR3 is 14 amino acids long. Germline CDR1 reads LNHDA; CDR2 reads SQIVND (reference sequence). This CDR3 is CANRTRGGNTEAFF.

This sequence joins TRBV7-3 and TRBJ1-2; the D call of TRBD1 rests on TCRdb alone, since no DNA is present to check it. This CDR3 comprises 17 residues. Per germline, CDR1 SGHTA and CDR2 FQGTGA. The CDR3 loop reads CASSSTPPWDPSYGYTF.

The chain recombines TRBV6-1 with TRBJ2-5; TCRdb picks TRBD1, but there is no DNA to check that call. The CDR3 is 15 amino acids. CDR1 is MNHNS and CDR2 is SASEGT in the germline V gene. The CDR3 protein is CATIHTGGVGETQYF.

The genes are TRBV4-1 and TRBJ1-1. The CDR3 consists of 15 residues. Per the germline V gene, CDR1 is MGHRA and CDR2 is YSYEKL. CDR3 protein: CASSQGWQMNTEAFF.

V is TRBV19 and J is TRBJ2-5; TCRdb lists TRBD2, though no DNA is available to test this call. Germline-derived CDR1 and CDR2 are LNHDA and SQIVND (reference sequence). CDR3 length: 14 residues. CDR3 in amino acids: CASSAGGLQETQYF. Full variable domain (remainder filled in from reference TRBV19 and TRBJ2-5): DGGITQSPKYLFRKEGQNVTLSCEQNLNHDAMYWYRQDPGQGLRLIYYSQIVNDFQKGDIAEGYSVSREKKESFPLTVTSAQKNPTAFYLCASSAGGLQETQYFGPGTRLLVL.

The rearrangement links TRBV29-1 to TRBJ2-5. The V gene's germline CDR1 is SQVTM and CDR2 ANQGSEA. The CDR3 extends over 11 amino acids. The CDR3 here is CSSTRAETQYF.

The CDR3 here is CASTPVDGYTF. The chain has TRBV21-1 and TRBJ1-2; TCRdb indicates TRBD1, and absent DNA this call remains unverified. TRBV21-1 is a documented pseudogene. There are 11 residues in the CDR3.

V gene TRBV12-3 or TRBV12-4 combines with J gene TRBJ2-1. CDR3 length equals 15 residues. The chain's CDR3 is CASSLQGLMHNEQFF.

This chain joins TRBV20-1 and TRBJ2-6; no DNA is available, so the TRBD1 call from TCRdb remains unchecked. The CDR3 covers 14 residues. CDR1 DFQATT and CDR2 SNEGSKA come from the germline V gene (reference sequence). CDR3 loop: CSGQGIDGANVLTF.

The rearrangement links TRBV12-3 or TRBV12-4 to TRBJ1-1; TCRdb calls TRBD1, which cannot be checked without DNA. This CDR3 has 11 residues. CDR3 sequence: CASSPGYFAFF.

This chain uses TRBV5-4 with TRBJ2-1; TCRdb's assignment of TRBD2 cannot be checked, as there is no DNA. The CDR3 spans 14 residues. Germline CDR1 SGHNT, CDR2 YYREEE (reference sequence). CDR3: CASSTGTGFNEQFF. Full variable domain (remainder filled in from reference TRBV5-4 and TRBJ2-1): ETGVTQSPTHLIKTRGQQVTLRCSSQSGHNTVSWYQQALGQGPQFIFQYYREEENGRGNFPPRFSGLQFPNYSSELNVNALELDDSALYLCASSTGTGFNEQFFGPGTRLTVL.

The rearrangement uses TRBV9 and TRBJ1-5; without DNA, the TCRdb call of TRBD1 cannot be checked. CDR1 SGDLS and CDR2 YYNGEE come from the germline V gene. The CDR3 is 17 amino acids. The chain's CDR3 is CASSVGPGGISNQPQHF.

V gene TRBV13 combines with J gene TRBJ1-4; TCRdb selects TRBD1, and the lack of DNA leaves this call unchecked. This CDR3 comprises 14 residues. Germline V gene data show CDR1 as PRHDT and CDR2 as FYEKMQ (reference sequence). CDR3 sequence reads: CASSYRGFNEKLFF.

The chain uses TRBV3-1 and TRBJ2-4. CDR3 length equals 12 residues. Per germline, CDR1 LGHDT and CDR2 YNNKEL (reference sequence). CDR3: CASSQDRNIQYF.

V gene TRBV7-3 combines with J gene TRBJ2-1; the TCRdb call, TRBD2, lacks DNA for checking. This CDR3 has 16 residues. Germline CDR1 reads SGHTA; CDR2 reads FQGTGA. The CDR3 loop is CASSSSGGPRYNEQFF.

The rearrangement joins TRBV5-6 to TRBJ1-1. From germline, CDR1 is SGHDT and CDR2 YYEEEE. The CDR3 sequence is 11 residues long. The CDR3 sequence: CASSDGFEAFF.

The rearrangement uses TRBV7-9 and TRBJ2-1; the TCRdb call, TRBD1, lacks DNA for checking. This CDR3 is built from 17 residues. Germline lookup yields CDR1 SEHNR and CDR2 FQNEAQ (reference sequence). This CDR3 reads CASSLFRTAPSYNEQFF.

The rearrangement uses TRBV7-2 and TRBJ1-5. CDR3 length: 16 amino acids. Germline CDR1 reads SGHTA; CDR2 reads FQGNSA. This CDR3 is CASSLNPITGNQPQHF. Drawing the rest from reference TRBV7-2 and TRBJ1-5, the complete variable domain is GAGVSQSPSNKVTEKGKDVELRCDPISGHTALYWYRQSLGQGLEFLIYFQGNSAPDKSGLPSDRFSAERTGGSVSTLTIQRTQQEDSAVYLCASSLNPITGNQPQHFGDGTRLSIL.